These 19 T cell receptor beta chains were all obtained from the same sample, sequenced in a study of shared clonotypes between healthy human individuals (dated by TCRdb to 2019 to 2021). The protocol used for the library was the immunoSEQ multiplex PCR assay. Entries here come from immuneACCESS through TCRdb and include only in-frame sequences with V and J called. Some clones fail to appear in such tables; in the studies checked, an unresolved V gene covers under half of the shortfall, and the cause of the remainder is unknown. Present in this sample are approximately 2,000,000 clones, about nine tenths of which were seen just once. The ten largest account for 0.3% to 0.45% of the sample. Material: naive CD4+ T cells from PBMCs. The cell subset or site label for this specimen denotes: CD45RA+ positively selected. Every receptor here comes from a man aged 18 to 30 in good health. Some clones in this sample may be carry-over from other donors' samples.

This clone was observed a single time. The gene calls are TRBV2 and TRBJ1-3; weak D call: TRBD1 (6 bases). There are 16 residues in the CDR3. CDR1 and CDR2 from the germline V gene are SNHLY and FYNNEI. V dropped 4 bases and J dropped 1 base, with 14 bases sitting between them. In DNA form, the CDR3 reads TGTGCCAGCAGTGTTCTTCGAGGGGGATCTGGAAACACCATATATTTT. This translates into CASSVLRGGSGNTIYF.

The chain uses TRBV7-3 and TRBJ2-7; 7 positions agree with TRBD2. Germline V CDR1 and CDR2: SGHTA, FQGTGA. The J segment lost 6 bases and the V segment lost 3 bases, leaving 5 bases of the junction unmatched. The CDR3 has 13 residues. CDR3 sequence: CASSFRAGVEQYF. CDR3 bases: TGTGCCAGCAGCTTCAGGGCGGGAGTCGAGCAGTACTTC.

This clone has more than one count but fewer than ten. The chain carries TRBV18 and TRBJ1-4, with D perhaps TRBD1 (5 bases). The CDR3 sequence is 15 residues long. V lost 1 base and J 7 bases, leaving 13 bases between the germline ends. Germline V lookup: CDR1 KGHSH, CDR2 LQKENI. CDR3 amino acids: CASSPLKGMGEKLFF. CDR3 coding DNA: TGTGCCAGCTCACCACTGAAGGGGATGGGTGAAAAACTGTTTTTT.

The V call is TRBV5-1, the J call TRBJ2-3, with TRBD2 identical over 12 bases. J lost 5 bases, V lost 4 bases, and 8 bases had no gene match. Germline-derived CDR1 and CDR2 are SGHRS and YFSETQ. The CDR3 is made up of 16 amino acids. CDR3 residues: CASSKSSGRAGDTQYF. The DNA for the CDR3 is TGCGCCAGCAGCAAATCTAGCGGGAGGGCCGGAGATACGCAGTATTTT.

The rearrangement uses TRBV5-6 and TRBJ2-1; D remains ambiguous. CDR1 SGHDT and CDR2 YYEEEE come from the germline V gene. The CDR3 loop spans 13 amino acids. V was shortened by 0 bases and J by 5 bases, with 6 bases between the two germline ends. CDR3 loop: CASSLAPDNEQFF. The DNA for the CDR3 is TGTGCCAGCAGCTTGGCCCCCGACAATGAGCAGTTCTTC. The full variable domain, with the rest looked up from reference TRBV5-6 and TRBJ2-1, is DAGVTQSPTHLIKTRGQQVTLRCSPKSGHDTVSWYQQALGQGPQFIFQYYEEEERQRGNFPDRFSGHQFPNYSSELNVNALLLGDSALYLCASSLAPDNEQFFGPGTRLTVL.

The chain couples TRBV5-1 to TRBJ2-1; 11 nucleotides agree with TRBD2. The CDR3 spans 16 residues. Germline CDR1 reads SGHRS; CDR2 reads YFSETQ. Losses at the gene ends were 1 base for V and 3 bases for J; bases not matched to a gene: 3. The CDR3 region has the DNA TGCGCCAGCAGCTTGATACTAGCGGGAGACTACAATGAGCAGTTCTTC. It translates to CASSLILAGDYNEQFF.

The J gene is TRBJ1-2, the V gene TRBV7-6, with 10 bases identical to TRBD1. The CDR3 has 13 residues. CDR1 SGHVS and CDR2 FNYEAQ come from the germline V gene. After removal of 10 bases from V and 4 bases from J, the junction contained 6 bases not matched to a gene. The CDR3 DNA sequence: TGTGCCATAGGGGACAGGGGATTCTATGGCTACACCTTC. As protein: CAIGDRGFYGYTF.

The chain recombines TRBV5-1 with TRBJ2-1; 8 nucleotides line up with TRBD1. V shed 4 bases and J 2 bases; nucleotides not matched to a gene: 2. Germline V CDR1 and CDR2: SGHRS, YFSETQ. The CDR3 covers 14 residues. The CDR3 DNA is TGCGCCAGCAGCGCGACAGGGGCCTACAATGAGCAGTTCTTC. It translates to CASSATGAYNEQFF.

The chain employs TRBV6-1 and TRBJ2-1, with TRBD2 matching over 11 bases. V lost 6 bases to trimming and J lost 2 bases; unmatched junction nucleotides: 0. Germline V lookup: CDR1 MNHNS, CDR2 SASEGT. CDR3 length equals 14 residues. In DNA, the CDR3 is TGTGCCAGCAGGGGACTAGCGGCCTACAATGAGCAGTTCTTC. Translation: CASRGLAAYNEQFF.

Concerning this clone: This same CDR3 is encoded by further DNA sequences in the sample. The V gene is TRBV30, the J gene TRBJ2-5; the match to TRBD1 covers 7 bases. This CDR3 is built from 14 residues. Germline-derived CDR1 and CDR2 are GTSNPN and SVGIG (reference sequence). Trimming took 1 base from V and 5 from J; bases not matched to a gene: 7. This chain's CDR3 is CAWSDRGRGETQYF. DNA for the CDR3: TGTGCCTGGAGTGATAGGGGGCGCGGTGAGACCCAGTACTTC.

Regarding this clone: Other DNA sequences of this sample code for an identical CDR3. The V and J genes are TRBV5-1 and TRBJ1-3; D is perhaps TRBD1 (6 bases). The V and J ends lost 2 bases and 0 bases respectively, with 9 bases between them. The CDR3 consists of 15 residues. Germline assignment: CDR1 SGHRS and CDR2 YFSETQ. For the CDR3, the DNA is TGCGCCAGCAGCTTAACAGGGAGCTCTGGAAACACCATATATTTT. Its protein is CASSLTGSSGNTIYF.

This clone was recorded once. The chain couples TRBV10-1 to TRBJ2-1; 7 bases are shared with TRBD2. The CDR3 is 15 residues long. V shed 5 bases and J 5 bases; nucleotides not matched to a gene: 9. The germline V gene has CDR1 WNHNN and CDR2 SYGVQD (reference sequence). This CDR3 reads CASSLSPRGDNEQFF. The DNA of the CDR3 is TGCGCCAGCAGTTTATCCCCCCGGGGGGACAATGAGCAGTTCTTC.

The rearrangement links TRBV7-9 to TRBJ2-1, with D possibly being TRBD1 (6 bases). The length of the CDR3 is 12 residues. V was shortened by 6 bases and J by 10 bases, with 13 bases between the two germline ends. The germline V gene encodes CDR1 SEHNR and CDR2 FQNEAQ (reference sequence). CDR3 DNA sequence: TGTGCCAGCAGTTATACAGGGCAGGAGCAGTTCTTC. Translated, it gives CASSYTGQEQFF.

The chain recombines TRBV11-2 with TRBJ2-7; TRBD1 agrees at 8 bases. CDR3 length: 15 residues. The germline CDR1 and CDR2 sequences are SGHAT and FQNNGV. V shed 1 base, J shed 7 bases, and the junction held 9 bases outside the gene matches. CDR3 sequence reads: CASSLGTGKGMEQYF. CDR3 sequence (DNA): TGTGCCAGCAGCTTAGGGACAGGGAAGGGGATGGAGCAGTACTTC.

Details on this clone: This sample also contains other DNA sequences that code for the same CDR3. The CDR3 coding sequence is TGCAGCGTTGGGGGGGGTGATCAGCCCCAGCATTTT. It is translated as CSVGGGDQPQHF. The chain uses TRBV29-1 and TRBJ1-5; D might be TRBD1 (5 bases). The CDR3 is made up of 12 amino acids. V lost 4 bases, J lost 5 bases, and 9 bases lay in between. CDR1 is SQVTM, CDR2 ANQGSEA, per germline.

This clone was counted a few times. The gene calls are TRBV19 and TRBJ1-5; D might be TRBD1 (5 bases). The V end lost 8 bases, the J end lost 7 bases, and 18 bases lay between the germline ends. The CDR3 covers 14 residues. CDR1 and CDR2 (germline): LNHDA, SQIVND (reference sequence). CDR3 in amino acids: CASGRGRVEQPQHF. The CDR3 nucleotides read TGTGCCAGTGGGCGAGGCAGGGTGGAGCAGCCCCAGCATTTT.

This clone was seen once. V is TRBV28 and J is TRBJ2-2; TRBD1 aligns across 8 bases. The CDR3 covers 17 residues. V shed 5 bases, J shed 1 base, and the junction held 9 bases outside the gene matches. CDR1 and CDR2 from the germline V gene are MDHEN and SYDVKM. This chain's CDR3 is CASSAQTGTGNTGELFF. The CDR3 DNA sequence: TGTGCCAGCAGTGCCCAAACCGGGACAGGGAACACCGGGGAGCTGTTTTTT. The whole variable domain, filled in from reference TRBV28 and TRBJ2-2, reads DVKVTQSSRYLVKRTGEKVFLECVQDMDHENMFWYRQDPGLGLRLIYFSYDVKMKEKGDIPEGYSVSREKKERFSLILESASTNQTSMYLCASSAQTGTGNTGELFFGEGSRLTVL.

The rearrangement uses TRBV28 and TRBJ2-2; 9 bases fit TRBD1. After removal of 6 bases from V and 5 bases from J, the junction contained 7 bases not matched to a gene. The CDR3 runs 15 residues. From germline, CDR1 is MDHEN and CDR2 SYDVKM. The CDR3 nucleotides are TGTGCCAGCAGCTTGGACAGGGGCAGTACCGGGGAGCTGTTTTTT. Encoded protein: CASSLDRGSTGELFF.

This clone was detected once. The V gene is TRBV5-8, the J gene TRBJ1-5; D unresolved. The length of the CDR3 is 14 residues. The germline CDR1 and CDR2 sequences are SGHTS and YDEGEE. Trimming cost V 0 bases and J 3 bases, with 7 bases left between them. This CDR3 is CASSLVRINQPQHF. CDR3 coding DNA: TGTGCCAGCAGCTTGGTTCGGATCAATCAGCCCCAGCATTTT.